The clone carrying this T cell receptor beta chain was counted ten times or more. What it recognizes is unknown. The junction departs from the called germline gene at one end, perhaps through a read error. The sequenced fragment ends 3 residues before the CDR3 boundary, so the rest is inferred from the germline J gene. This entry belongs to a study of T cell clonality in common variable immunodeficiency. Study conclusions and caveats: T cell subpopulation sequencing would be needed to explain CVID clonality. TCRbeta clonality was increased in CVID versus healthy controls.

CDR1 and CDR2 from the germline V gene are LGHNA and YNFKEQ. The CDR3 length is 18 residues. Sequencing input was equivalent genomic DNA from CVID and controls. Sequencing was performed with immunoSEQ multiplex PCR; in TCRdb, only in-frame clones are kept and a portion is missing. The sample contains 50,000 to 60,000 clones, none occurring once; 0.7% to 0.95% lies in the top ten. The sequence came from a person aged 18 to 70 in good health. The chain employs TRBV4-2 and TRBJ2-1; possibly TRBD1 or TRBD2 for D (5 bases each). Material for sequencing was peripheral blood mononuclear cells. The CDR3 bases that were read are TGCGCCAGCAGCCAAGAGGGAGAGGGTCACAGGTACTACAATGAG. The encoded protein is CASSQEGEGHRYYNE. The whole CDR3 region reads CASSQEGEGHRYYNEQFF.